One and the same sample provided the 12 T cell receptor beta chains below, sequenced in a study of T-cell reconstitution after alpha-beta-depleted transplantation in children. The authors prepared the TCRbeta library with unique molecular identifiers. TCRdb re-called the PCR reads through MiXCR, storing one row per CDR3 protein. The data show approximately 590,000 distinct CDR3 sequences, with about 10% seen just once and about 4% held by the top ten. The specimen comprised PBMCs from the stem cell graft donor, sampled from the stem cell graft. These receptors were taken from a human donor who donated a stem cell graft to a child with acute myeloid leukemia.

The genes are TRBV3-1 and TRBJ2-3, with D possibly matching TRBD1 (7 bases). CDR3 length equals 15 residues. Germline CDR1 and CDR2: LGHDT and YNNKEL (reference sequence). The ends were cut back, 6 bases at V and 2 bases at J, with 15 bases in the middle. The CDR3 reads CASSRQGGDTDTQYF. The DNA of the CDR3 is TGTGCCAGCAGTAGACAGGGAGGAGACACAGATACGCAGTATTTT.

This sequence joins TRBV6-2 or TRBV6-3 and TRBJ2-2; the match to TRBD1 covers 7 bases. The junction had 5 bases not matched to a gene; V was cut back by 7 bases and J by 6 bases. Germline V lookup: CDR1 MNHEY, CDR2 SVGEGT. The CDR3 totals 13 residues. Here the CDR3 DNA reads TGTGCCAGCAAATCAGGGGGAGCCGGGGAGCTGTTTTTT. Translation gives CASKSGGAGELFF.

The rearrangement links TRBV24-1 to TRBJ2-1; TRBD2 is a possible D gene (6 bases). There are 14 residues in the CDR3. The V end was cut by 4 bases, the J end by 7 bases, with 13 bases between. Germline V gene sequence: CDR1 KGHDR, CDR2 SFDVKD. The CDR3 bases are TGTGCCACCAGTGAGGGGGACTTAAGGAATGAGCAGTTCTTC. Its translation is CATSEGDLRNEQFF.

This clonotype showed up many times. The genes are TRBV9 and TRBJ2-2, with D possibly TRBD2 on 6 matching bases. CDR1 and CDR2 from the germline V gene are SGDLS and YYNGEE. The CDR3 covers 15 residues. The V and J ends lost 0 bases and 5 bases respectively, with 11 bases between them. CDR3 in amino acids: CASSVGSSATGELFF. CDR3 in DNA: TGTGCCAGCAGCGTAGGTTCTAGCGCTACCGGGGAGCTGTTTTTT.

This clonotype was picked up many times. The chain combines TRBV5-1 with TRBJ1-1; perhaps TRBD1 as D (5 bases). The V end was cut by 3 bases, the J end by 5 bases, with 17 bases between. Germline V gene sequence: CDR1 SGHRS, CDR2 YFSETQ. The CDR3 contains 15 residues. Written as DNA, the CDR3 is TGCGCCAGCAGCTGGGACCCGAGTGGGGGGACTGAAGCTTTCTTT. As protein: CASSWDPSGGTEAFF.

This clonotype was picked up a small number of times. The rearrangement joins TRBV11-2 to TRBJ1-5, with D hard to call. Germline CDR1 and CDR2: SGHAT and FQNNGV. Trimming shortened V by 0 bases and J by 3 bases, and 6 bases separated the two germline ends. The CDR3 is 14 amino acids. CDR3 region: CASSLDGFNQPQHF. CDR3 sequence (DNA): TGTGCCAGCAGCTTAGACGGATTCAATCAGCCCCAGCATTTT.

The chain is built from TRBV4-3 and TRBJ1-2, with D possibly being TRBD1 (5 bases). This CDR3 has 15 amino acids. V was pared by 0 bases and J by 5 bases, with 13 bases between. CDR1 is LGHNA and CDR2 is YSLEER in the germline V gene. This CDR3 reads CASSQDGPGTYGYTF. CDR3 DNA: TGCGCCAGCAGCCAAGATGGGCCAGGGACTTATGGCTACACCTTC.

This clonotype occurred a few times. The V gene is TRBV6-2 or TRBV6-3, the J gene TRBJ1-5; TRBD1 aligns across 9 bases. The trim removed 2 bases at V and 4 bases at J, leaving 6 bases unmatched. The germline V gene encodes CDR1 MNHEY and CDR2 SVGEGT. This CDR3 is 16 amino acids long. CDR3 region: CASSYIGTGRNQPQHF. DNA of the CDR3: TGTGCCAGCAGTTACATAGGGACAGGGCGGAATCAGCCCCAGCATTTT.

This clonotype was seen more than once but under ten times. The chain uses TRBV27 and TRBJ2-1; unclear D gene. The length of the CDR3 is 12 residues. Germline V gene data show CDR1 as MNHEY and CDR2 as SMNVEV (reference sequence). V was pared by 8 bases and J by 10 bases, with 15 bases between. CDR3 residues: CASHQTRREQFF. DNA for the CDR3: TGTGCCAGCCACCAGACTCGGCGGGAGCAGTTCTTC.

This chain connects TRBV12-3 or TRBV12-4 to TRBJ2-1; tentatively, D is TRBD2 (5 bases). This CDR3 contains 16 residues. V lost 2 bases to trimming and J lost 6 bases, with 17 bases between them. The CDR3: CASSLLVGINPNEQFF. In nucleotides, the CDR3 is TGTGCCAGCAGTTTATTGGTCGGGATAAACCCCAATGAGCAGTTCTTC.

This clonotype occurred a few times. This chain links TRBV7-9 with TRBJ2-7; the match to TRBD1 covers 11 bases. Germline CDR1 is SEHNR and CDR2 is FQNEAQ (reference sequence). The CDR3 runs to 15 residues. The trim removed 4 bases at V and 6 bases at J, leaving 8 bases unmatched. DNA of the CDR3: TGTGCCAGCAGCTATCCCGGACAGGGGGCGCCCGAGCAGTACTTC. Encoded protein: CASSYPGQGAPEQYF.

Ten or more counts support this clonotype. The DNA for the CDR3 is TGCAGTGCTCCCCGGGAGGGGGCCGGTCAGCCCCAGCATTTT. It translates to CSAPREGAGQPQHF. The chain carries TRBV20-1 and TRBJ1-5; 7 positions agree with TRBD1. The CDR3 runs 14 residues. Germline CDR1 and CDR2: DFQATT and SNEGSKA (reference sequence). Unmatched junction bases numbered 10, after V lost 5 bases and J lost 6 bases.